A single sample is the source of the 22 T cell receptor beta chains below, sequenced in a study of response to subunit inactivated influenza vaccine. TCRdb re-called the RT-PCR reads through MiXCR, storing one row per CDR3 protein. The sample lists hundreds of thousands of distinct CDR3 sequences, about 15% occurring once. The source material was PBMCs from blood, sampled roughly 15 days before vaccination. The receptors were gathered from a man aged 50 to 60 who received an inactivated influenza vaccine.

The CDR3 loop reads CASSQARSGRGSSYNEQFF. As DNA, the CDR3 is TGTGCCAGCAGCCAAGCTCGAAGCGGACGAGGAAGCTCCTACAATGAGCAGTTCTTC. This chain links TRBV4-2 with TRBJ2-1; maybe TRBD2 (5 bases). V dropped 1 base and J dropped 0 bases, with 19 bases sitting between them. The germline gives CDR1 LGHNA, CDR2 YNFKEQ. The CDR3 has 19 residues.

The genes are TRBV12-3 or TRBV12-4 and TRBJ2-4; the D gene is possibly TRBD2 (6 bases). This CDR3 has 14 residues. Trimming stripped 3 bases from V and 1 base from J, with 7 bases between. CDR3 protein: CASSLTRAKNIQYF. CDR3 nucleotide sequence: TGTGCCAGCAGTTTGACTAGGGCCAAAAACATTCAGTACTTC.

There are many counts of this clonotype. The chain carries TRBV29-1 and TRBJ2-1; TRBD2 agrees at 7 bases. The V gene end was trimmed by 4 bases and the J gene end by 1 base; junction bases not matched to a gene: 10. This CDR3 has 16 amino acids. Germline V gene sequence: CDR1 SQVTM, CDR2 ANQGSEA. As DNA, the CDR3 is TGCAGCGTTGCCCTCCCGGGGGGTATTTCCTACAATGAGCAGTTCTTC. The encoded protein is CSVALPGGISYNEQFF.

The chain joins TRBV29-1 to TRBJ2-5, with 8 bases fitting TRBD1. Germline V gives CDR1 SQVTM, CDR2 ANQGSEA. The V segment lost 6 bases and the J segment 1 base; nucleotides outside the gene matches: 10. CDR3 size: 15 residues. The CDR3 loop reads CSVATGTGRQETQYF. As DNA, the CDR3 is TGCAGCGTGGCCACCGGGACAGGCCGCCAAGAGACCCAGTACTTC.

This clonotype was counted a few times. The chain uses TRBV30 and TRBJ1-3; a weak D match, TRBD1 (5 bases). V lost 6 bases and J lost 0, with 12 bases in between. The CDR3 has 14 amino acids. CDR1 is GTSNPN and CDR2 is SVGIG in the germline V gene (reference sequence). The CDR3 nucleotides read TGTGCCTGTTTAAACAGGTTCTCTGGAAACACCATATATTTT. The encoded protein is CACLNRFSGNTIYF.

This clonotype was detected many times. The chain combines TRBV5-1 with TRBJ1-2; 9 nucleotides match TRBD1. Trimming cost V 2 bases and J 4 bases; bases outside gene matches: 3. The CDR3 is 14 residues long. The germline V gene encodes CDR1 SGHRS and CDR2 YFSETQ. The DNA of the CDR3 is TGCGCCAGCAGCTTCGGGACAGGGACCTATGGCTACACCTTC. Translation: CASSFGTGTYGYTF.

This clonotype showed up just a few times. The gene calls are TRBV12-3 or TRBV12-4 and TRBJ1-2; 7 bases fit TRBD1. The CDR3 sequence is 14 residues long. Germline trimming cut 3 bases from V and 4 bases from J; bases unmatched to any gene: 5. The CDR3 spells CASSLGQNPYGYTF. The CDR3 DNA sequence: TGTGCCAGCAGTTTGGGACAGAACCCCTATGGCTACACCTTC.

This clonotype turned up a few times. This chain uses TRBV12-3 or TRBV12-4 with TRBJ2-7, with D perhaps matching TRBD2 (6 bases). V was shortened by 5 bases and J by 3 bases, with 14 bases between the two germline ends. The CDR3 runs to 14 residues. CDR3 sequence: CASSQPGDFYEQYF. The DNA of the CDR3 is TGTGCCAGCAGTCAACCGGGGGACTTCTACGAGCAGTACTTC.

This clonotype showed up many times. The DNA of the CDR3 is TGTGCCAGCAGTTCCGGACAGTCCTACGAGCAGTACTTC. Protein sequence: CASSSGQSYEQYF. This chain joins TRBV7-9 and TRBJ2-7; perhaps TRBD1 as D (6 bases). CDR3 length: 13 residues. The germline gives CDR1 SEHNR, CDR2 FQNEAQ (reference sequence). V shed 6 bases and J shed 1 base, with 10 bases lying between them.

This clonotype was observed a handful of times. The V and J genes are TRBV10-3 and TRBJ2-6; D possibly corresponds to TRBD2 (5 bases). This CDR3 comprises 14 residues. Trimming cost V 10 bases and J 3 bases, with 13 bases left between them. Germline CDR1 reads ENHRY; CDR2 reads SYGVKD. The CDR3 spells CASRAGDGANVLTF. The CDR3, as DNA: TGTGCCAGCCGCGCGGGTGATGGGGCCAACGTCCTGACTTTC.

In its sample, this clonotype was seen many times. This chain connects TRBV5-1 to TRBJ2-5, with D hard to call. CDR1 and CDR2 (germline): SGHRS, YFSETQ. V dropped 1 base and J dropped 4 bases, with 8 bases sitting between them. The CDR3 totals 13 residues. Here the CDR3 reads CASSLLGRETQYF. CDR3 coding DNA: TGCGCCAGCAGCTTGCTCGGTCGAGAGACCCAGTACTTC.

The table lists this clonotype with many counts. This chain connects TRBV28 to TRBJ2-3, with a weak D call TRBD2 (5 bases). Germline CDR1 and CDR2: MDHEN and SYDVKM. With 7 bases removed from V and 1 base from J, the gap between germline ends came to 18 bases. The CDR3 consists of 16 residues. CDR3 DNA sequence: TGTGCCAGCACCCCACCTCTGATGGGAGGCACAGATACGCAGTATTTT. It specifies CASTPPLMGGTDTQYF.

There are a few counts of this clonotype. This chain links TRBV7-9 with TRBJ2-7; D is possibly TRBD1 or TRBD2 (6 bases each). The CDR3 consists of 16 residues. V was pared by 1 base and J by 0 bases, with 13 bases between. CDR1 and CDR2 (germline): SEHNR, FQNEAQ (reference sequence). Here the CDR3 reads CASSLVGGISSYEQYF. In DNA form, the CDR3 reads TGTGCCAGCAGCTTAGTAGGGGGGATAAGCTCCTACGAGCAGTACTTC.

The chain carries TRBV7-2 and TRBJ2-1; TRBD1 matches 7 bases. The length of the CDR3 is 16 residues. CDR1 SGHTA and CDR2 FQGNSA come from the germline V gene. Trimming at V came to 5 bases and at J to 1 base, leaving 8 bases not matched to a gene. CDR3 bases: TGTGCCAGCAGCCATCGACAGGGAGTTTCCTACAATGAGCAGTTCTTC. It translates to CASSHRQGVSYNEQFF.

Only a few counts were recorded for this clonotype. This chain uses TRBV5-6 with TRBJ1-2; D gene unclear. Germline CDR1 and CDR2: SGHDT and YYEEEE. This CDR3 comprises 13 residues. V lost 6 bases and J lost 4, with 13 bases in between. The CDR3 region is CASTTGRSYGYTF. DNA of the CDR3: TGTGCCAGCACCACCGGACGGAGCTATGGCTACACCTTC.

This chain links TRBV7-9 with TRBJ1-4; 10 nucleotides line up with TRBD1. Germline V gene sequence: CDR1 SEHNR, CDR2 FQNEAQ (reference sequence). The CDR3 is made up of 17 amino acids. The trim removed 5 bases at V and 3 bases at J, leaving 9 bases unmatched. Here the CDR3 reads CASSQGTGEMANEKLFF. The CDR3 region has the DNA TGTGCCAGCAGCCAAGGGACAGGGGAAATGGCTAATGAAAAACTGTTTTTT. The full variable domain, completed using reference TRBV7-9 and TRBJ1-4, is DTGVSQNPRHKITKRGQNVTFRCDPISEHNRLYWYRQTLGQGPEFLTYFQNEAQLEKSRLLSDRFSAERPKGSFSTLEIQRTEQGDSAMYLCASSQGTGEMANEKLFFGSGTQLSVL.

This clonotype was observed a few times. The rearrangement joins TRBV12-3 or TRBV12-4 to TRBJ2-1; D not resolved. This CDR3 comprises 12 residues. The ends were cut back, 4 bases at V and 14 bases at J, with 15 bases in the middle. DNA for the CDR3: TGTGCCAGCAGTTCCCGACGGATTGGAGAGTTCTTC. This translates into CASSSRRIGEFF.

This chain connects TRBV18 to TRBJ2-7, with 9 bases that match TRBD1. Trimming cost V 6 bases and J 5 bases; bases outside gene matches: 8. The CDR3 is made up of 14 amino acids. The germline CDR1 and CDR2 sequences are KGHSH and LQKENI. The CDR3 region is CASSTPGQGHEQYF. The CDR3 DNA sequence: TGTGCCAGCTCGACTCCGGGACAGGGACACGAGCAGTACTTC. Together with reference TRBV18 and TRBJ2-7, the CDR3 gives the full variable domain: NAGVMQNPRHLVRRRGQEARLRCSPMKGHSHVYWYRQLPEEGLKFMVYLQKENIIDESGMPKERFSAEFPKEGPSILRIQQVVRGDSAAYFCASSTPGQGHEQYFGPGTRLTVT.

This sequence joins TRBV10-3 and TRBJ2-5; 9 bases agree with TRBD2. Looked up from germline, CDR1 is ENHRY and CDR2 is SYGVKD. V lost 0 bases to trimming and J lost 4 bases; unmatched junction nucleotides: 3. The CDR3 covers 15 residues. The CDR3 loop is CAISESALAGETQYF. The CDR3 region has the DNA TGTGCCATCAGTGAGTCGGCACTAGCGGGAGAGACCCAGTACTTC.

This clonotype was counted a few times. The chain is built from TRBV6-1 and TRBJ2-5; D assignment may be TRBD1 or TRBD2 (5 bases each). This CDR3 spans 14 amino acids. Germline CDR1 MNHNS, CDR2 SASEGT. V lost 2 bases and J 2 bases, leaving 9 bases between the germline ends. The CDR3 here is CASSERGDQETQYF. The CDR3 DNA sequence: TGTGCCAGCAGTGAAAGGGGAGATCAAGAGACCCAGTACTTC.

V gene TRBV5-1 combines with J gene TRBJ2-7; the D call may be TRBD1 or TRBD2 (5 bases each). Between the trimmed V and J ends, which lost 4 bases and 9 bases, there was a span of 26 bases. Germline CDR1 is SGHRS and CDR2 is YFSETQ. CDR3 size: 16 residues. DNA for the CDR3: TGCGCCAGCAGCCTCGGGACCGGGTCCTCCTCTTTGGGGCAGTACTTC. This gives the protein CASSLGTGSSSLGQYF.

In its sample, this clonotype was seen a few times. The chain recombines TRBV9 with TRBJ2-4; 9 bases fit TRBD1. The CDR3 has 17 residues. The V gene end was trimmed by 4 bases and the J gene end by 2 bases; junction bases not matched to a gene: 10. CDR1 is SGDLS and CDR2 is YYNGEE in the germline V gene. CDR3 bases: TGTGCCAGCAGCACCAGGGGGACAGGGACACCCAAAAACATTCAGTACTTC. Amino acids: CASSTRGTGTPKNIQYF. The variable domain in full, completed from reference TRBV9 and TRBJ2-4, reads DSGVTQTPKHLITATGQRVTLRCSPRSGDLSVYWYQQSLDQGLQFLIQYYNGEERAKGNILERFSAQQFPDLHSELNLSSLELGDSALYFCASSTRGTGTPKNIQYFGAGTRLSVL.